One sample yielded the 32 T cell receptor beta chains listed below, sequenced in a study of T cell clonality in common variable immunodeficiency. TCRdb keeps only in-frame clones here, not all; method: immunoSEQ multiplex PCR. The sample holds approximately 34,000 clones, and no clone turns up only once. The sample was peripheral blood mononuclear cells. The receptors originated from a person between 18 and 75 years old in good health.

This clone was seen ten or more times. The read ends 3 residues shy of where the CDR3 ends; the end is completed using the germline J gene. The chain joins TRBV5-1 to TRBJ2-3; 10 bases are shared with TRBD2. Germline V CDR1 and CDR2: SGHRS, YFSETQ. The CDR3 has 16 residues. Trimming cost V 4 bases and J 6 bases; bases outside gene matches: 11. CDR3 loop: CASSGILAGSGDTQYF. Incomplete CDR3 DNA: TGCGCCAGCAGCGGCATACTAGCGGGGTCCGGGGATACG.

This clone was seen many times. The observed sequence ends 3 residues before the CDR3 terminus, with the missing tail filled in from the germline J gene. The genes are TRBV5-5 and TRBJ1-1; no clear D gene. Germline values: CDR1 SGHKS, CDR2 YYEKEE (reference sequence). The V end was cut by 0 bases, the J end by 2 bases, with 8 bases between. There are 14 residues in the CDR3. The part of the CDR3 DNA that was read is TGTGCCAGCAGCTTGGGACACCTAAACACTGAA. The encoded protein is CASSLGHLNTE. The entire CDR3 is CASSLGHLNTEAFF.

This clone occurred many times. The missing CDR3 end, 3 residues past where the read stops, is filled in from the germline J gene. This chain joins TRBV2 and TRBJ1-2, with D possibly being TRBD1 (5 bases). Germline values: CDR1 SNHLY, CDR2 FYNNEI. V was trimmed by 4 bases and J by 5 bases, leaving 14 bases between them. There are 14 residues in the CDR3. CDR3 residues: CASSVSTEGYGYTF. The CDR3 DNA, read in part, is TGTGCCAGCAGTGTGTCCACAGAGGGGTATGGC.

At least ten counts were recorded for this clone. Read coverage stops 3 residues before the CDR3 terminus; the germline J gene supplies the remainder. The chain employs TRBV6-1 and TRBJ2-5, with 9 bases lining up with TRBD1. After removal of 4 bases from V and 5 bases from J, the junction contained 8 bases not matched to a gene. Germline lookup yields CDR1 MNHNS and CDR2 SASEGT. This CDR3 has 15 amino acids. Partial CDR3 DNA: TGTGCCAGCAGTGCATCCGGGACAGGGTGGGAGACC. It is translated as CASSASGTGWET. The whole CDR3 sequence reads CASSASGTGWETQYF.

This clone was counted at least ten times. Sequencing ends 3 residues short of the CDR3 end; the germline J gene provides the rest. The chain is built from TRBV15 and TRBJ2-1, with D possibly being TRBD1 (6 bases). This CDR3 comprises 17 residues. CDR1 is LNHNV, CDR2 YYDKDF, per germline (reference sequence). Trimming took 0 bases from V and 3 from J, leaving 15 bases between them. The sequenced part of the CDR3 DNA is TGTGCCACCAGCAGAGATCCAGCAGGGGCGTACTACAATGAG. It translates to CATSRDPAGAYYNE. The whole CDR3 sequence reads CATSRDPAGAYYNEQFF.

This clone was counted at least ten times. The CDR3 end falls 3 residues outside the read, so it is completed with the germline J gene. This rearrangement joins TRBV7-6 to TRBJ2-1, with D perhaps matching TRBD1 (5 bases). From germline, CDR1 is SGHVS and CDR2 FNYEAQ. Between the trimmed V and J ends, which lost 2 bases and 9 bases, there was a span of 11 bases. The length of the CDR3 is 13 residues. CDR3 sequence reads: CASSLSDQGEQFF. The covered CDR3 bases are TGTGCCAGCAGCTTATCAGATCAGGGTGAG.

This clone showed up many times. The CDR3 is cut off 3 residues early in the read; its end comes from the germline J gene. The J gene is TRBJ2-7, the V gene TRBV19; 9 bases agree with TRBD1. Germline lookup yields CDR1 LNHDA and CDR2 SQIVND (reference sequence). The CDR3 runs 17 residues. The ends lost 3 bases at V and 3 bases at J; junction bases unmatched: 12. This CDR3 reads CASSMGPQGAVDYEQYF. CDR3 DNA (partial): TGTGCCAGTAGTATGGGACCACAGGGGGCGGTAGACTACGAG.

This clone was counted many times. The read finishes 3 residues shy of the CDR3 end, and the germline J gene is used to complete it. This sequence joins TRBV19 and TRBJ2-1, with 10 bases lining up with TRBD2. V was clipped by 8 bases and J by 5 bases; unmatched bases: 9. The CDR3 is 15 residues long. The germline gives CDR1 LNHDA, CDR2 SQIVND (reference sequence). The part of the CDR3 DNA that was read is TGTGCCAGTGCCTCAGACGGACTAGCGGACAATGAG. This codes for CASASDGLADNE. The complete CDR3 protein is CASASDGLADNEQFF.

Ten or more counts support this clone. The DNA ends 3 residues before the CDR3 does, and the rest of the CDR3 is filled in from the germline J gene. This chain connects TRBV7-9 to TRBJ1-1, with TRBD1 matching over 7 bases. CDR1 SEHNR and CDR2 FQNEAQ come from the germline V gene (reference sequence). After removal of 4 bases from V and 2 bases from J, the junction contained 4 bases not matched to a gene. The CDR3 has 14 residues. The sequenced CDR3 bases are TGTGCCAGCAGCTATGGACAGGACAACACTGAA. This gives the protein CASSYGQDNTE. The CDR3 in its entirety is CASSYGQDNTEAFF.

Ten or more counts support this clone. Coverage ceases 3 residues before the CDR3 finishes, and the germline J gene fills in the end. The chain joins TRBV19 to TRBJ2-1, with D perhaps TRBD2 (5 bases). The V end lost 4 bases, the J end lost 7 bases, and 17 bases lay between the germline ends. In germline, CDR1 is LNHDA, CDR2 SQIVND (reference sequence). This CDR3 contains 15 residues. The part of the CDR3 DNA that was read is TGTGCCAGTAGTACCCTAGCTGGAAGCGCTAATGAG. Translation gives CASSTLAGSANE. The full-length CDR3 reads as CASSTLAGSANEQFF.

There are many counts of this clone. With the read ending 3 residues before the CDR3 end, the germline J gene is used to fill in that end. The J gene is TRBJ1-5, the V gene TRBV2, with 7 nucleotides matching TRBD1. Trimming cost V 5 bases and J 6 bases; bases outside gene matches: 7. The V gene's germline CDR1 is SNHLY and CDR2 FYNNEI. The CDR3 loop spans 14 amino acids. The CDR3 bases that were read are TGTGCCAGCAGTAAGTCACAGGGGACTCAGCCC. Its translation: CASSKSQGTQP. The complete CDR3 sequence is CASSKSQGTQPQHF.

This clone was observed at least ten times. The CDR3 is cut off 3 residues early in the read; its end comes from the germline J gene. This sequence joins TRBV19 and TRBJ1-2, with TRBD1 matching 7 bases. Unmatched junction bases numbered 9, after V lost 7 bases and J lost 7 bases. Germline loops: CDR1 LNHDA, CDR2 SQIVND (reference sequence). The CDR3 length is 13 residues. The CDR3 loop reads CASKAGGWSGYTF. Incomplete CDR3 DNA: TGTGCCAGTAAAGCAGGGGGGTGGTCTGGC.

This clone appeared many times. Read data end 3 residues before the CDR3 end; the end is taken from the germline J gene. V gene TRBV7-8 combines with J gene TRBJ2-1; TRBD2 matches at 10 bases. CDR1 is SGHVS and CDR2 is FQNEAQ in the germline V gene. The CDR3 has 15 residues. Trimming cost V 0 bases and J 7 bases; bases outside gene matches: 3. Partial CDR3 DNA: TGTGCCAGCAGCTTAGCAGCGGGAGGGCCTAATGAG. It yields the protein CASSLAAGGPNE. The CDR3, in full, reads CASSLAAGGPNEQFF.

In its sample, this clone was seen many times. The read halts 3 residues ahead of the CDR3 end, with the missing end drawn from the germline J gene. The chain employs TRBV20-1 and TRBJ2-3; 7 bases fit TRBD2. After removal of 3 bases from V and 6 bases from J, the junction contained 9 bases not matched to a gene. CDR1 and CDR2 from the germline V gene are DFQATT and SNEGSKA (reference sequence). The CDR3 covers 14 residues. The CDR3 loop reads CSARGTISADTQYF. The DNA read from the CDR3 is TGCAGTGCTAGGGGGACTATATCCGCCGATACG.

In this sample, this clone turned up many times. Sequencing ends 3 residues short of the CDR3 end; the germline J gene provides the rest. The rearrangement joins TRBV20-1 to TRBJ1-4; D not resolved. Germline CDR1 is DFQATT and CDR2 is SNEGSKA (reference sequence). V shed 0 bases and J shed 3 bases, with 14 bases lying between them. CDR3 size: 16 residues. The sequenced CDR3 bases are TGCAGTGCTAGAGACCGATCGCTCGGGGCTAATGAAAAA. Its protein product is CSARDRSLGANEK. Given in full, the CDR3 is CSARDRSLGANEKLFF.

This clone was seen at least ten times. The read ends 3 residues before the CDR3 terminus; that terminus is restored from the germline J gene. This sequence joins TRBV6-1 and TRBJ1-4, with 11 positions matching TRBD1. There are 16 residues in the CDR3. The junction had 3 bases not matched to a gene; V was cut back by 0 bases and J by 6 bases. CDR1 is MNHNS, CDR2 SASEGT, per germline. The CDR3 loop reads CASSEAVGQGDEKLFF. The sequenced part of the CDR3 DNA is TGTGCCAGCAGTGAAGCGGTGGGACAGGGGGATGAAAAA.

In this sample, this clone turned up many times. The read gets to within 3 residues of the CDR3 end, and the germline J gene fills in the rest. Other DNA sequences in this sample translate to the same CDR3. V is TRBV20-1 and J is TRBJ1-5; 8 bases match TRBD1. Trimming cost V 2 bases and J 3 bases; bases outside gene matches: 6. The CDR3 has 15 amino acids. The germline V gene has CDR1 DFQATT and CDR2 SNEGSKA (reference sequence). CDR3 region: CSARSGTGVNQPQHF. The CDR3 DNA, read in part, is TGCAGTGCTAGATCCGGGACAGGAGTCAATCAGCCC.

This clone was counted many times. The CDR3 bases that were read are TGTGCCAGCAGCTCAACCAACAGGGGAAATCAGCCC. Translated, it gives CASSSTNRGNQP. The whole CDR3 reads CASSSTNRGNQPQHF. The chain has TRBV7-8 and TRBJ1-5; 7 bases line up with TRBD1. The CDR3 end falls 3 residues outside the read, so it is completed with the germline J gene. Germline values: CDR1 SGHVS, CDR2 FQNEAQ. CDR3 size: 15 residues. The junction had 7 bases not matched to a gene; V was cut back by 4 bases and J by 4 bases.

This clone came up a few times. The read ends 3 residues before the CDR3 terminus; that terminus is restored from the germline J gene. The V gene is TRBV30, the J gene TRBJ1-6; D is perhaps TRBD1 (5 bases). Germline-derived CDR1 and CDR2 are GTSNPN and SVGIG (reference sequence). Deletions cut 3 bases from V and 7 bases from J, with 13 bases between. CDR3 length equals 14 residues. CDR3 in amino acids: CAWSAETANSPLHF. The CDR3 bases that were read are TGTGCCTGGAGCGCGGAGACAGCAAATTCACCC. Variable domain in full (rest from reference TRBV30 and TRBJ1-6): SQTIHQWPATLVQPVGSPLSLECTVEGTSNPNLYWYRQAAGRGLQLLFYSVGIGQISSEVPQNLSASRPQDRQFILSSKKLLLSDSGFYLCAWSAETANSPLHFGNGTRLTVT.

This clone was picked up many times. The read finishes 3 residues shy of the CDR3 end, and the germline J gene is used to complete it. This rearrangement joins TRBV19 to TRBJ2-3, with 15 bases fitting TRBD2. Germline values: CDR1 LNHDA, CDR2 SQIVND (reference sequence). V shed 7 bases, J shed 4 bases, and the junction held 3 bases outside the gene matches. The CDR3 is 15 amino acids. CDR3 amino acids: CASNGLAGGADTQYF. The sequenced part of the CDR3 DNA is TGTGCCAGTAACGGACTAGCGGGAGGGGCAGATACG. Drawing the rest from reference TRBV19 and TRBJ2-3, the complete variable domain is DGGITQSPKYLFRKEGQNVTLSCEQNLNHDAMYWYRQDPGQGLRLIYYSQIVNDFQKGDIAEGYSVSREKKESFPLTVTSAQKNPTAFYLCASNGLAGGADTQYFGPGTRLTVL.

Many counts were recorded for this clone. The DNA ends 3 residues before the CDR3 does, and the rest of the CDR3 is filled in from the germline J gene. The rearrangement joins TRBV20-1 to TRBJ2-5; D uncertain. The V end lost 3 bases, the J end lost 5 bases, and 10 bases lay between the germline ends. In germline, CDR1 is DFQATT, CDR2 SNEGSKA (reference sequence). The CDR3 spans 12 residues. The CDR3 sequence: CSASEGGETQYF. Incomplete CDR3 DNA: TGCAGTGCTAGTGAAGGCGGTGAGACC.

This clone was seen many times. This CDR3 is CTDREWTSSEQYF. Incomplete CDR3 DNA: TGCACCGACCGCGAATGGACTAGCAGCGAG. V is TRBV20-1 and J is TRBJ2-7, with 8 bases matching TRBD2. Read coverage stops 3 residues before the CDR3 terminus; the germline J gene supplies the remainder. The CDR3 spans 13 residues. In germline, CDR1 is DFQATT, CDR2 SNEGSKA (reference sequence).

This clone was seen many times. The observed sequence ends 3 residues before the CDR3 terminus, with the missing tail filled in from the germline J gene. The chain is built from TRBV5-1 and TRBJ2-3; a weak D match, TRBD2 (6 bases). The germline V gene encodes CDR1 SGHRS and CDR2 YFSETQ. Trimming shortened V by 4 bases and J by 0 bases, and 9 bases separated the two germline ends. This CDR3 is built from 14 residues. The CDR3 protein is CASSIAESTDTQYF. The sequenced part of the CDR3 DNA is TGCGCCAGCAGCATAGCGGAAAGCACAGATACG.

This clone has ten or more counts. The read is 3 residues too short to cover the CDR3 end, so that end is filled in from the germline J gene. The V call is TRBV7-9, the J call TRBJ2-6; D possibly corresponds to TRBD1 (6 bases). Between the trimmed V and J ends, which lost 5 bases and 1 base, there was a span of 9 bases. Germline V gives CDR1 SEHNR, CDR2 FQNEAQ (reference sequence). This CDR3 spans 15 amino acids. The CDR3 DNA, read in part, is TGTGCCAGCAGCCCCAGGGGTTCTGGGGCCAACGTC. This gives the protein CASSPRGSGANV. The entire CDR3 reads CASSPRGSGANVLTF.

The table lists this clone with many counts. The read finishes 3 residues shy of the CDR3 end, and the germline J gene is used to complete it. This chain joins TRBV18 and TRBJ2-7, with D tentatively TRBD1 (5 bases). V gave up 2 bases and J gave up 3 bases, with 11 bases separating them. Germline CDR1 and CDR2: KGHSH and LQKENI. The CDR3 runs 14 residues. The covered CDR3 bases are TGTGCCAGCTCACCAAACCAGGGAAACTACGAG. Its translation is CASSPNQGNYE. The full CDR3 is CASSPNQGNYEQYF.

In this sample, this clone turned up many times. The read falls 3 residues short of the CDR3 end, and the missing part is taken from the germline J gene. This chain links TRBV18 with TRBJ2-1, with 7 bases identical to TRBD1. The trim removed 4 bases at V and 7 bases at J, leaving 13 bases unmatched. The CDR3 length is 16 residues. Germline CDR1 is KGHSH and CDR2 is LQKENI. The CDR3 spells CASSRSQGVVRNEQFF. The sequenced CDR3 bases are TGTGCCAGCTCACGAAGTCAGGGGGTGGTGAGAAATGAG.

This clone was recorded many times. The read ends 3 residues before the CDR3 terminus; that terminus is restored from the germline J gene. The V gene is TRBV20-1, the J gene TRBJ2-2; TRBD2 might be the D (6 bases). CDR3 length: 12 amino acids. Germline CDR1 and CDR2: DFQATT and SNEGSKA (reference sequence). The CDR3 reads CSARGPGGVLFF. The DNA read from the CDR3 is TGCAGTGCTAGGGGGCCCGGGGGAGTG.

This clone was counted at least ten times. The CDR3 is cut off 3 residues early in the read; its end comes from the germline J gene. J is TRBJ2-7 and V is TRBV18; 12 bases agree with TRBD1. The CDR3 is made up of 15 amino acids. The junction had 4 bases not matched to a gene; V was cut back by 4 bases and J by 3 bases. The germline gives CDR1 KGHSH, CDR2 LQKENI. The chain's CDR3 is CASSQGTGGYYEQYF. Incomplete CDR3 DNA: TGTGCCAGCTCACAGGGGACAGGGGGCTACTACGAG.

This clone was counted many times. The read finishes 3 residues shy of the CDR3 end, and the germline J gene is used to complete it. The chain carries TRBV30 and TRBJ1-2; D unresolved. CDR3 length: 14 amino acids. Germline V lookup: CDR1 GTSNPN, CDR2 SVGIG (reference sequence). The V end was cut by 0 bases, the J end by 2 bases, with 10 bases between. CDR3 in amino acids: CAWSVPTSNYGYTF. CDR3 bases read: TGTGCCTGGAGTGTACCTACCTCAAACTATGGC.

Ten or more counts support this clone. The read gets to within 3 residues of the CDR3 end, and the germline J gene fills in the rest. This chain uses TRBV28 with TRBJ2-7; D remains ambiguous. This CDR3 has 11 residues. V was shortened by 3 bases and J by 4 bases, with 4 bases between the two germline ends. Germline V gene sequence: CDR1 MDHEN, CDR2 SYDVKM. CDR3: CASSFQYEQYF. CDR3 bases read: TGTGCCAGCAGTTTCCAATACGAG.

At least ten counts were recorded for this clone. Sequencing ends 3 residues short of the CDR3 end; the germline J gene provides the rest. The chain joins TRBV2 to TRBJ2-4; 8 bases fit TRBD2. CDR3 length: 15 amino acids. Germline loops: CDR1 SNHLY, CDR2 FYNNEI. V was clipped by 0 bases and J by 3 bases; unmatched bases: 1. Partial CDR3 DNA: TGTGCCAGCAGTGAAGCGGCGGGAGGCAAAAACATT. Amino acid sequence: CASSEAAGGKNI. In full, the CDR3 reads CASSEAAGGKNIQYF.

This clone appeared many times. Sequencing ends 3 residues short of the CDR3 end; the germline J gene provides the rest. The chain uses TRBV12-3 or TRBV12-4 and TRBJ2-1; 7 bases are a match to TRBD1. V lost 5 bases to trimming and J lost 6 bases; unmatched junction nucleotides: 13. This CDR3 has 16 amino acids. Incomplete CDR3 DNA: TGTGCCAGCAGTCTCAAGACAGGGCCCCGGCTCAATGAG. Its protein product is CASSLKTGPRLNE. The entire CDR3 protein is CASSLKTGPRLNEQFF.